This T cell receptor (beta chain) stems from a study of cytomegalovirus exposure and HLA in healthy donors. Sequencing used immunoSEQ multiplex PCR; TCRdb keeps in-frame clones, though not all of them. This sample has roughly 120,000 clones, with more than 85% found just once. The donors were members of the validation cohort comprising over a hundred subjects, separate from the approximately 710-subject first cohort. Study conclusions and caveats: Clusters of TCRs from the first cohort tended to co-occur in the 95 to 150 validation repertoires (as a later analysis found). 150 or so TCR beta chains were listed as cytomegalovirus-associated. The classifier, whose performance was assessed in both the original and validation cohorts, reportedly diagnosed cytomegalovirus status with high specificity and sensitivity.

With regard to this clone: The antigen is undetermined.

The sequencing sample was made of PBMCs. The source of this sequence is a man between 18 and 29 years old in good health and CMV-seropositive.

The CDR3 coding sequence is TGTGCCAGCACAGTAGCGGGGGGGCGCACAGATACGCAGTATTTT. This translates into CASTVAGGRTDTQYF. This chain joins TRBV7-2 and TRBJ2-3; TRBD2 matches 11 bases. The CDR3 is made up of 15 amino acids. The J segment lost 1 base and the V segment lost 7 bases, leaving 4 bases of the junction unmatched. Germline V gene lookup returns CDR1 SGHTA and CDR2 FQGNSA.